The 9 T cell receptor beta chains listed next were all sequenced from one sample in a study of blood T cell repertoires in COVID-19. Using immunoSEQ multiplex PCR, the repertoire was profiled, and TCRdb retains in-frame clones only, with some absent. The sample carries about 670,000 clones, over 80% recorded once. Sequencing was carried out using peripheral blood. The receptors were sampled from a woman younger than 35 with acute or convalescent COVID-19.

The chain uses TRBV30 and TRBJ1-2; D is unresolved. The CDR3 covers 12 residues. Trimming pared 3 bases from V and 8 bases from J, leaving 13 bases between. The germline CDR1 and CDR2 sequences are GTSNPN and SVGIG (reference sequence). The CDR3 DNA sequence: TGTGCCTGGAGATCGGGGTTGGAGGGCTACACCTTC. It yields the protein CAWRSGLEGYTF.

The chain links TRBV5-6 to TRBJ2-7; 7 bases fit TRBD1. From germline, CDR1 is SGHDT and CDR2 YYEEEE. The CDR3 sequence is 14 residues long. V dropped 5 bases and J dropped 1; count of bases not matched to a gene: 6. CDR3 residues: CASRRTGGSYEQYF. The DNA for the CDR3 is TGTGCCAGCAGGCGGACAGGAGGATCCTACGAGCAGTACTTC.

This clone was seen a single time. The chain recombines TRBV3-1 (or the pseudogene TRBV3-2) with TRBJ2-7, with 7 bases matching TRBD1. Germline V lookup: CDR1 LGHDT, CDR2 YNNKEL (reference sequence). The CDR3 has 15 amino acids. V gave up 4 bases and J gave up 3 bases; unmatched junction bases: 9. CDR3 nucleotide sequence: TGTGCCAGCAGCCCCGACAGGGACCACAACTACGAGCAGTACTTC. Translated, it gives CASSPDRDHNYEQYF.

V is TRBV21-1 and J is TRBJ1-5; the DNA was not compared with TRBD1, the D call given in the table. TRBV21-1 is shown as a pseudogene. The CDR3 is 21 residues long. The CDR3: CASSKTGPQNVNLYSNQPQHF. The CDR3 DNA reads TGTGCCAGCAGCAAGACAGGGCCCCAGAACGTTAACCTTTATAGCAATCAGCCCCAGCATTTT.

V is TRBV21-1 and J is TRBJ1-6; the table's TRBD1 call for D was not verified on the DNA. TRBV21-1 is termed a pseudogene. The CDR3 contains 15 residues. Here the CDR3 reads CASSNRQGSNSPLHF. The CDR3, as DNA: TGTGCCAGCAGCAACCGACAGGGTTCAAATTCACCCCTCCACTTT.

This sequence joins TRBV5-5 and TRBJ1-4; a possible D gene is TRBD1 (5 bases). V lost 0 bases and J 7 bases, leaving 10 bases between the germline ends. This CDR3 contains 14 residues. The V gene's germline CDR1 is SGHKS and CDR2 YYEKEE (reference sequence). The CDR3 nucleotides are TGTGCCAGCAGCTTGGGTTTAGGGGCTGAAAAACTGTTTTTT. Translation gives CASSLGLGAEKLFF. The complete variable domain, with remaining parts taken from reference TRBV5-5 and TRBJ1-4, reads DAGVTQSPTHLIKTRGQQVTLRCSPISGHKSVSWYQQVLGQGPQFIFQYYEKEERGRGNFPDRFSARQFPNYSSELNVNALLLGDSALYLCASSLGLGAEKLFFGSGTQLSVL.

The gene calls are TRBV21-1 and TRBJ1-5. TRBV21-1 is classified as a pseudogene. The CDR3 loop spans 16 amino acids. The CDR3 coding sequence is TGTGCCAGCAGCAAAGAGGGGGGGGCAGTACATCAGCCCCAGCATTTT. Residues: CASSKEGGAVHQPQHF.

The chain is built from TRBV24-1 and TRBJ2-1; 10 bases fit TRBD2. The V gene end was trimmed by 1 base and the J gene end by 6 bases; junction bases not matched to a gene: 23. This CDR3 has 22 residues. Germline V gene data show CDR1 as KGHDR and CDR2 as SFDVKD. The CDR3 region is CATSDFPKGSRENSGGLNEQFF. The CDR3 coding sequence is TGTGCCACCAGTGATTTTCCCAAGGGGAGCAGGGAGAATAGCGGGGGGCTCAATGAGCAGTTCTTC.

This clone was observed once. The chain links TRBV5-1 to TRBJ2-7, with TRBD2 matching over 9 bases. The length of the CDR3 is 14 residues. The V and J ends lost 3 bases and 7 bases, in that order; junction bases with no gene match: 8. Looked up from germline, CDR1 is SGHRS and CDR2 is YFSETQ. The CDR3 sequence is CASSSAGGPQEQYF. CDR3 nucleotide sequence: TGCGCCAGCAGCTCCGCGGGGGGGCCTCAGGAGCAGTACTTC.